The sequence of this TCR beta chain was determined in a study of human T cells and chemical hapten exposure. For the study at large: Largely, small differences in pooled library volume made per-sample TCR yields vary.

V shed 6 bases and J shed 1 base, with 17 bases lying between them. The CDR3 sequence is 15 residues long. Germline CDR1 is DFQATT and CDR2 is SNEGSKA (reference sequence). Time point denoted: patch test 3, about 24 weeks after DPC sensitization. Treatment described: therapeutic diphenylcyclopropenone sensitization with weekly scalp DPC. TCRdb reprocessed the RACE reads via MiXCR and lists one record per CDR3 protein. The sample yields roughly 100,000 distinct CDR3 sequences, about 34% seen once. This clonotype has more than one count but fewer than ten. Specimen: whole blood, collected in connection with sensitization to the hapten diphenylcyclopropenone (DPC). The chain is built from TRBV20-1 and TRBJ2-3, with D maybe TRBD2 (6 bases). The clonotype comes from a man aged 35-49 years with alopecia areata. Some clones in this sample may be carry-over from other donors' samples. The DNA of the CDR3 is TGCAGTGCCATTAAGCGGGTTGAGGGCACAGATACGCAGTATTTT. Translation: CSAIKRVEGTDTQYF.